The 23 T cell receptor beta chains below all came from one sample that was sequenced in a study of shared clonotypes between healthy human individuals (dated by TCRdb to the early 2020s). The library was made by the immunoSEQ multiplex PCR assay. TCRdb provides this immuneACCESS table in a form limited to in-frame rearrangements. Some clones are lacking; in checked studies, under half of them reflect an unresolved V gene, and why the rest are absent is not known. The sample has about 1 million clones on record, 75% of them singletons. Clones ranked in the top ten supply about 1.5% of the sample. Sequenced material: memory CD4+ T cells sorted from blood. In the paper's terms, the cell subset or site label means: CD45RA-negative fraction. The origin of the receptors is a man in his late teens or twenties in good health.

Only one count was recorded for this clone. The rearrangement uses TRBV6-1 and TRBJ2-3, with 10 bases identical to TRBD2. Per the germline V gene, CDR1 is MNHNS and CDR2 is SASEGT. The J segment lost 3 bases and the V segment lost 6 bases, leaving 6 bases of the junction unmatched. The CDR3 has 15 residues. CDR3 coding DNA: TGTGCCAGCAGAGCGGGGGGGCTGGGAACAGATACGCAGTATTTT. The encoded protein is CASRAGGLGTDTQYF.

This chain uses TRBV29-1 with TRBJ2-2; D remains unclear. The CDR3 totals 13 residues. In germline, CDR1 is SQVTM, CDR2 ANQGSEA. V was clipped by 4 bases and J by 7 bases, with 13 bases between them. The CDR3 nucleotides are TGCAGCGTTGGGAATCGTTGGGGCGGGGAGCTGTTTTTT. Amino acid sequence: CSVGNRWGGELFF.

This clone was counted a few times. This sequence joins TRBV11-2 and TRBJ2-2, with TRBD2 identical over 8 bases. V gave up 3 bases and J gave up 3 bases; unmatched junction bases: 6. CDR1 and CDR2 from the germline V gene are SGHAT and FQNNGV. The CDR3 runs 16 residues. As DNA, the CDR3 is TGTGCCAGCAGCTTCGAAGCGGGAGTCCACACCGGGGAGCTGTTTTTT. This encodes CASSFEAGVHTGELFF.

This chain connects TRBV2 to TRBJ2-2; D is possibly TRBD2 (6 bases). Looked up from germline, CDR1 is SNHLY and CDR2 is FYNNEI. Trimming removed 9 bases from V and 0 bases from J, with 8 bases in between. This CDR3 has 13 residues. The CDR3 nucleotides read TGTGCCAGTGGGACTCCGAACACCGGGGAGCTGTTTTTT. Translating it yields CASGTPNTGELFF. The whole variable domain, remainder taken from reference TRBV2 and TRBJ2-2, is EPEVTQTPSHQVTQMGQEVILRCVPISNHLYFYWYRQILGQKVEFLVSFYNNEISEKSEIFDDQFSVERPDGSNFTLKIRSTKLEDSAMYFCASGTPNTGELFFGEGSRLTVL.

The chain uses TRBV11-2 and TRBJ2-6; D gene uncertain. The CDR3 sequence is 15 residues long. CDR1 is SGHAT, CDR2 FQNNGV, per germline. V gave up 6 bases and J gave up 1 base, with 10 bases separating them. The CDR3 here is CASRRLVSGANVLTF. CDR3 nucleotide sequence: TGTGCCAGCAGACGTCTCGTATCTGGGGCCAACGTCCTGACTTTC.

This clone was seen more than once but under ten times. The genes are TRBV30 and TRBJ1-2; possible D gene TRBD1, 5 bases. CDR3 length: 12 residues. The V end was cut by 8 bases, the J end by 2 bases, with 12 bases between. Germline V gives CDR1 GTSNPN, CDR2 SVGIG (reference sequence). The CDR3 bases are TGTGCCGGGGGTCCAAGGAACTATGGCTACACCTTC. Its translation is CAGGPRNYGYTF.

The CDR3 protein is CASSAGSPPDTQYF. In DNA, the CDR3 is TGTGCCAGCAGTGCGGGTAGCCCCCCAGATACGCAGTATTTT. The rearrangement uses TRBV6-1 and TRBJ2-3; D gene unclear. V lost 4 bases, J lost 4 bases, and 12 bases lay in between. The germline gives CDR1 MNHNS, CDR2 SASEGT. The CDR3 loop spans 14 amino acids.

V is TRBV6-5 and J is TRBJ1-2, with D possibly being TRBD1 (6 bases). The CDR3 loop spans 14 amino acids. The V gene lost 2 bases and the J gene lost 4 bases, with 11 bases spanning the gap. Germline CDR1 is MNHEY and CDR2 is SVGAGI. Here the CDR3 reads CASSYKRGLYGYTF. In DNA form, the CDR3 reads TGTGCCAGCAGTTACAAGCGGGGGCTCTATGGCTACACCTTC.

The chain joins TRBV27 to TRBJ1-4; D uncertain. Trimming took 7 bases from V and 8 from J, leaving 17 bases between them. Germline V gives CDR1 MNHEY, CDR2 SMNVEV (reference sequence). The CDR3 contains 14 residues. The CDR3 nucleotides read TGTGCCAGCACCCGCGGAGGGAGTGGGGAAAAACTGTTTTTT. This codes for CASTRGGSGEKLFF. The entire variable domain, with the rest obtained from reference TRBV27 and TRBJ1-4, is as follows: EAQVTQNPRYLITVTGKKLTVTCSQNMNHEYMSWYRQDPGLGLRQIYYSMNVEVTDKGDVPEGYKVSRKEKRNFPLILESPSPNQTSLYFCASTRGGSGEKLFFGSGTQLSVL.

V usage is TRBV11-2 and J usage is TRBJ2-5; D is perhaps TRBD2 (6 bases). The V gene's germline CDR1 is SGHAT and CDR2 FQNNGV. CDR3 length: 15 residues. Trimming took 5 bases from V and 5 from J, leaving 18 bases between them. CDR3 bases: TGTGCCAGCAGCCCCGGGGAGGCCGGTGGGGAGACCCAGTACTTC. Its protein is CASSPGEAGGETQYF.

The chain carries TRBV29-1 and TRBJ1-1, with D hard to call. V lost 6 bases and J lost 5, with 10 bases in between. The length of the CDR3 is 11 residues. CDR1 is SQVTM and CDR2 is ANQGSEA in the germline V gene. Here the CDR3 DNA reads TGCAGCGTGGCGCCCGGAACTGAAGCTTTCTTT. Amino acids: CSVAPGTEAFF.

There are a few counts of this clone. The gene calls are TRBV28 and TRBJ2-1; D is perhaps TRBD1 (6 bases). There are 14 residues in the CDR3. Germline CDR1 and CDR2: MDHEN and SYDVKM. The germline V and J ends were trimmed by 6 bases and 8 bases, with 17 bases remaining between them. CDR3 protein: CASSTGLRLDEQFF. CDR3 in DNA: TGTGCCAGCAGCACAGGGTTGCGGCTAGATGAGCAGTTCTTC. Supplemented by reference TRBV28 and TRBJ2-1, the full variable domain reads DVKVTQSSRYLVKRTGEKVFLECVQDMDHENMFWYRQDPGLGLRLIYFSYDVKMKEKGDIPEGYSVSREKKERFSLILESASTNQTSMYLCASSTGLRLDEQFFGPGTRLTVL.

The chain carries TRBV4-3 and TRBJ2-4; TRBD1 aligns across 7 bases. V lost 3 bases and J lost 3; bases outside the gene matches: 20. Germline V gene data show CDR1 as LGHNA and CDR2 as YSLEER. This CDR3 is 20 amino acids long. CDR3 bases: TGCGCCAGCAGCCAGATATTCAGACCGACAGGGCCCACTAACAAAAACATTCAGTACTTC. It specifies CASSQIFRPTGPTNKNIQYF.

In this sample, this clone turned up many times. The chain uses TRBV4-2 and TRBJ1-6; 8 bases match TRBD1. CDR1 LGHNA and CDR2 YNFKEQ come from the germline V gene. The CDR3 contains 20 residues. Trimming removed 0 bases from V and 1 base from J; junction bases left unmatched: 11. CDR3 bases: TGTGCCAGCAGCCAAGAGGTTGGACAGGGAGGAAGGTCCTATAATTCACCCCTCCACTTT. Amino acid sequence: CASSQEVGQGGRSYNSPLHF.

This sequence joins TRBV13 and TRBJ2-1; a weak D match, TRBD2 (6 bases). The CDR3 loop spans 16 amino acids. The germline V gene has CDR1 PRHDT and CDR2 FYEKMQ (reference sequence). V was pared by 3 bases and J by 7 bases, with 19 bases between. CDR3 nucleotides: TGTGCCAGCAGCTTTTTTCGAGCGGGCCCGGGAAATGAGCAGTTCTTC. Translated, it gives CASSFFRAGPGNEQFF.

The chain has TRBV19 and TRBJ1-6, with D possibly being TRBD1 (6 bases). The CDR3 is 14 residues long. V was trimmed by 6 bases and J by 6 bases, leaving 12 bases between them. CDR1 and CDR2 from the germline V gene are LNHDA and SQIVND (reference sequence). The CDR3 bases are TGTGCCAGTAGCCCGCAGGGGAGTAATTCACCCCTCCACTTT. Its translation: CASSPQGSNSPLHF.

The chain uses TRBV27 and TRBJ2-7; 9 positions match TRBD1. This CDR3 has 14 residues. Trimming cost V 11 bases and J 1 base; bases outside gene matches: 9. Per germline, CDR1 MNHEY and CDR2 SMNVEV (reference sequence). CDR3 loop: CAGDAGTGSYEQYF. The CDR3 coding sequence is TGTGCCGGCGATGCCGGGACAGGGTCCTACGAGCAGTACTTC.

The rearrangement uses TRBV5-1 and TRBJ1-6, with 8 bases fitting TRBD1. Germline CDR1 is SGHRS and CDR2 is YFSETQ. This CDR3 comprises 16 residues. J was trimmed by 7 bases and V by 0 bases; bases with no gene match: 6. The DNA for the CDR3 is TGCGCCAGCAGCTTGGGGGCAGGGGGCAAGAATTCACCCCTCCACTTT. Its translation: CASSLGAGGKNSPLHF. Filled out from reference TRBV5-1 and TRBJ1-6, the complete variable domain reads KAGVTQTPRYLIKTRGQQVTLSCSPISGHRSVSWYQQTPGQGLQFLFEYFSETQRNKGNFPGRFSGRQFSNSRSEMNVSTLELGDSALYLCASSLGAGGKNSPLHFGNGTRLTVT.

This CDR3 reads CASSLAAGDDTQYF. The CDR3 DNA reads as TGCGCCAGCAGCTTGGCAGCGGGGGATGATACGCAGTATTTT. The V gene is TRBV5-1, the J gene TRBJ2-3; the match to TRBD2 covers 8 bases. V gave up 0 bases and J gave up 6 bases; unmatched junction bases: 3. The CDR3 is 14 amino acids. Germline-derived CDR1 and CDR2 are SGHRS and YFSETQ.

The J gene is TRBJ2-2, the V gene TRBV19; no firm D call. Germline loops: CDR1 LNHDA, CDR2 SQIVND (reference sequence). The V end lost 8 bases, the J end lost 7 bases, and 11 bases lay between the germline ends. This CDR3 has 12 amino acids. The CDR3 loop reads CASGIVVGELFF. CDR3 nucleotides: TGTGCCAGTGGCATAGTTGTCGGGGAGCTGTTTTTT. Full variable domain (outside the CDR3, taken from reference TRBV19 and TRBJ2-2): DGGITQSPKYLFRKEGQNVTLSCEQNLNHDAMYWYRQDPGQGLRLIYYSQIVNDFQKGDIAEGYSVSREKKESFPLTVTSAQKNPTAFYLCASGIVVGELFFGEGSRLTVL.

The chain employs TRBV5-8 and TRBJ1-5; maybe TRBD1 (5 bases). The CDR3 has 14 residues. Between the trimmed V and J ends, which lost 2 bases and 6 bases, there was a span of 12 bases. From germline, CDR1 is SGHTS and CDR2 YDEGEE. The CDR3 loop reads CASSFLGGGQPQHF. The CDR3 DNA is TGTGCCAGCAGCTTTTTGGGGGGGGGTCAGCCCCAGCATTTT. Variable domain in full (rest from reference TRBV5-8 and TRBJ1-5): EAGVTQSPTHLIKTRGQQATLRCSPISGHTSVYWYQQALGLGLQFLLWYDEGEERNRGNFPPRFSGRQFPNYSSELNVNALELEDSALYLCASSFLGGGQPQHFGDGTRLSIL.

The chain recombines TRBV11-2 with TRBJ2-2; 8 nucleotides line up with TRBD2. V was pared by 5 bases and J by 5 bases, with 10 bases of the junction left unmatched. Germline V gene sequence: CDR1 SGHAT, CDR2 FQNNGV. This CDR3 contains 16 residues. In nucleotides, the CDR3 is TGTGCCAGCAGCCGTCAAGCGGGGGTAATAACCGGGGAGCTGTTTTTT. This codes for CASSRQAGVITGELFF.

The genes are TRBV7-9 and TRBJ1-2; D unresolved. CDR1 and CDR2 (germline): SEHNR, FQNEAQ (reference sequence). V lost 1 base, J lost 5 bases, and 14 bases lay in between. This CDR3 is built from 15 residues. In DNA form, the CDR3 reads TGTGCCAGCAGCTTAGACGCCGCGACTTCTTATGGCTACACCTTC. Translating it yields CASSLDAATSYGYTF.